These 15 T cell receptor beta chains were sequenced from one sample in a study of graft-versus-host responses after intestinal transplantation. No antigen has been assigned to these receptors. The repertoire was sequenced with immunoSEQ multiplex PCR; TCRdb's copy has only in-frame clones and lacks some. This sample has around 110,000 clones, with more than 85% found just once. The material sequenced was unstimulated CD8+ T cells sorted from spleen or lymph node cells, taken before transplant. The origin of the receptors is a human donor who was the organ donor for an intestinal transplant.

The sample holds one count of this clone. J is TRBJ1-3 and V is TRBV6-5; no clear D. Trimming took 7 bases from V and 2 from J, leaving 15 bases between them. The CDR3 runs to 15 residues. Germline V gene lookup returns CDR1 MNHEY and CDR2 SVGAGI. The CDR3 coding sequence is TGTGCCAGCATCGCGGGCATGGCTCCTGGAAACACCATATATTTT. Its translation is CASIAGMAPGNTIYF.

V gene TRBV4-1 combines with J gene TRBJ2-3, with unresolved D. Trimming pared 1 base from V and 2 bases from J, leaving 7 bases between. Germline CDR1 MGHRA, CDR2 YSYEKL. The CDR3 runs to 14 residues. DNA of the CDR3: TGCGCCAGCAGCCAAGCGGAGATCACAGATACGCAGTATTTT. Translation: CASSQAEITDTQYF.

The chain is built from TRBV7-8 and TRBJ2-7, with 10 nucleotides matching TRBD2. Germline assignment: CDR1 SGHVS and CDR2 FQNEAQ. Trimming cost V 7 bases and J 2 bases; bases outside gene matches: 8. This CDR3 is built from 15 residues. The CDR3 region has the DNA TGTGCCAGCACGGGCTGGACTAGCGGCACCTACGAGCAGTACTTC. As protein: CASTGWTSGTYEQYF. Filled out from reference TRBV7-8 and TRBJ2-7, the complete variable domain reads GAGVSQSPRYKVAKRGQDVALRCDPISGHVSLFWYQQALGQGPEFLTYFQNEAQLDKSGLPSDRFFAERPEGSVSTLKIQRTQQEDSAVYLCASTGWTSGTYEQYFGPGTRLTVT.

The chain links TRBV28 to TRBJ1-5, with D maybe TRBD1 (6 bases). V lost 2 bases to trimming and J lost 9 bases, with 11 bases between them. CDR1 and CDR2 from the germline V gene are MDHEN and SYDVKM. The CDR3 contains 13 residues. The CDR3 is CASSLTGSRPQHF. For the CDR3, the DNA is TGTGCCAGCAGTTTAACAGGGAGTCGGCCCCAGCATTTT.

This clone has a single count. This chain joins TRBV25-1 and TRBJ1-2, with D perhaps TRBD1 (6 bases). V shed 5 bases and J shed 8 bases, with 12 bases lying between them. The germline V gene encodes CDR1 MGHDK and CDR2 SYGVNS. The CDR3 consists of 12 residues. CDR3 loop: CASSSGVGGYTF. Here the CDR3 DNA reads TGTGCCAGCAGTTCAGGGGTTGGCGGCTACACCTTC.

The chain combines TRBV27 with TRBJ2-1; 7 positions agree with TRBD2. V lost 2 bases and J lost 6; bases outside the gene matches: 4. Per the germline V gene, CDR1 is MNHEY and CDR2 is SMNVEV (reference sequence). CDR3 length: 14 amino acids. In DNA form, the CDR3 reads TGTGCCAGCAGTTTACCCCCTAGCGGCAATGAGCAGTTCTTC. It encodes CASSLPPSGNEQFF.

V is TRBV6-4 and J is TRBJ2-3; TRBD1 aligns across 7 bases. Germline V gene lookup returns CDR1 MRHNA and CDR2 SNTAGT. The CDR3 consists of 14 residues. Trimming removed 0 bases from V and 6 bases from J; junction bases left unmatched: 3. The CDR3 DNA follows: TGTGCCAGCAGTGACTCAGGGGGCGCGGATACGCAGTATTTT. Its translation is CASSDSGGADTQYF.

The chain recombines TRBV2 with TRBJ2-5; no clear D gene. Between the trimmed V and J ends, which lost 3 bases and 2 bases, there was a span of 10 bases. The CDR3 length is 14 residues. The germline CDR1 and CDR2 sequences are SNHLY and FYNNEI. As DNA, the CDR3 is TGTGCCAGCAGTGATGAGGCCCGGCAAGAGACCCAGTACTTC. Protein product: CASSDEARQETQYF. Full variable domain (rest looked up from reference TRBV2 and TRBJ2-5): EPEVTQTPSHQVTQMGQEVILRCVPISNHLYFYWYRQILGQKVEFLVSFYNNEISEKSEIFDDQFSVERPDGSNFTLKIRSTKLEDSAMYFCASSDEARQETQYFGPGTRLLVL.

The rearrangement links TRBV15 to TRBJ2-1, with a tentative D call TRBD1 (6 bases). The CDR3 is 13 amino acids. The germline V and J ends were trimmed by 1 base and 10 bases, with 11 bases remaining between them. Germline V lookup: CDR1 LNHNV, CDR2 YYDKDF (reference sequence). The chain's CDR3 is CATSRASGTEQFF. The CDR3 nucleotides are TGTGCCACCAGCAGAGCCTCCGGGACAGAGCAGTTCTTC. The full variable domain, its missing parts supplied by reference TRBV15 and TRBJ2-1, is DAMVIQNPRYQVTQFGKPVTLSCSQTLNHNVMYWYQQKSSQAPKLLFHYYDKDFNNEADTPDNFQSRRPNTSFCFLDIRSPGLGDTAMYLCATSRASGTEQFFGPGTRLTVL.

The chain employs TRBV27 and TRBJ1-1, with no clear D. This CDR3 spans 13 amino acids. Trimming took 6 bases from V and 5 from J, leaving 13 bases between them. From germline, CDR1 is MNHEY and CDR2 SMNVEV (reference sequence). CDR3 in DNA: TGTGCCAGCAGCGCGGGCCGAGGAACTGAAGCTTTCTTT. Translating gives CASSAGRGTEAFF.

The chain employs TRBV27 and TRBJ2-7; unclear D gene. V gave up 0 bases and J gave up 5 bases, with 8 bases separating them. Germline lookup yields CDR1 MNHEY and CDR2 SMNVEV (reference sequence). The CDR3 runs to 13 residues. The CDR3 DNA reads TGTGCCAGCAGTTTATCGATAGGGAACGAGCAGTACTTC. Amino acid sequence: CASSLSIGNEQYF.

The chain carries TRBV11-2 and TRBJ2-1, with 7 bases that match TRBD1. The CDR3 runs to 14 residues. Unmatched junction bases numbered 7, after V lost 4 bases and J lost 7 bases. CDR1 is SGHAT and CDR2 is FQNNGV in the germline V gene. The CDR3 protein is CASSSTGVGNEQFF. CDR3 nucleotide sequence: TGTGCCAGCAGCTCTACAGGGGTAGGGAATGAGCAGTTCTTC.

This clone has just a few counts. The chain couples TRBV10-3 to TRBJ2-1; the D gene is possibly TRBD2 (6 bases). Trimming removed 0 bases at V and 4 bases at J, with 10 bases between. CDR3 length: 15 amino acids. The germline gives CDR1 ENHRY, CDR2 SYGVKD. The CDR3 nucleotides are TGTGCCATCAGTGAGTCTAGCGGAGCTTACAATGAGCAGTTCTTC. It translates to CAISESSGAYNEQFF.

The chain has TRBV10-2 and TRBJ2-7; the D is unclear. The CDR3 consists of 12 residues. V gave up 8 bases and J gave up 0 bases, with 8 bases separating them. Germline V lookup: CDR1 WSHSY, CDR2 SAAADI. CDR3 loop: CASGTPSYEQYF. The DNA for the CDR3 is TGCGCCAGCGGCACACCCTCCTACGAGCAGTACTTC.

V usage is TRBV7-3 and J usage is TRBJ2-1; D not certain. The CDR3 extends over 13 amino acids. The germline gives CDR1 SGHTA, CDR2 FQGTGA. The germline V and J ends were trimmed by 0 bases and 9 bases, with 9 bases remaining between them. CDR3 residues: CASSLTSVGEQFF. Written as DNA, the CDR3 is TGTGCCAGCAGCTTAACCTCGGTGGGTGAGCAGTTCTTC.